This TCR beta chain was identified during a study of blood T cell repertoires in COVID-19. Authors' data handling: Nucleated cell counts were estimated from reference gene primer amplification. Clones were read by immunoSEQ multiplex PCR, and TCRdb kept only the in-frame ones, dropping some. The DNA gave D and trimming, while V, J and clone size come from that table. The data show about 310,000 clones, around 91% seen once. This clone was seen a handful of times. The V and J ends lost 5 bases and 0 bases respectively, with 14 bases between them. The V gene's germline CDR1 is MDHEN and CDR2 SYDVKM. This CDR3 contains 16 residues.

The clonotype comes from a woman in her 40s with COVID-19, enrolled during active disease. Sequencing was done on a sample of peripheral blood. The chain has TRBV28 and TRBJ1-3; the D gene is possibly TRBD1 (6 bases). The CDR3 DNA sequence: TGTGCCAGCAGTGTCAAGGGGGTCCGCTCTGGAAACACCATATATTTT. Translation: CASSVKGVRSGNTIYF.